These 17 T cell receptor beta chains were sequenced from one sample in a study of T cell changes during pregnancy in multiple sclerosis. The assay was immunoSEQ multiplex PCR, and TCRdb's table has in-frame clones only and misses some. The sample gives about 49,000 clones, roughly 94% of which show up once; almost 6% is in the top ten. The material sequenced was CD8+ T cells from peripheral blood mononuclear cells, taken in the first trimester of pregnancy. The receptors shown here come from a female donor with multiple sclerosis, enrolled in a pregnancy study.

The CDR3 sequence: CASSVRDRPTDTQYF. The CDR3 DNA reads TGTGCCAGCAGTGTAAGGGACAGGCCCACAGATACGCAGTATTTT. The chain joins TRBV27 to TRBJ2-3; 8 bases map to TRBD1. Germline loops: CDR1 MNHEY, CDR2 SMNVEV (reference sequence). V trimming: 5 bases; J trimming: 2 bases; junction bases outside the gene matches: 6. The CDR3 extends over 15 amino acids.

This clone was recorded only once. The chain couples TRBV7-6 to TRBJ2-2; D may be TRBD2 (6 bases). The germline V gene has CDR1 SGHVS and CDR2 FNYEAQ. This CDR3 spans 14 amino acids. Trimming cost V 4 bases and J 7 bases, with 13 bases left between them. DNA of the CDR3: TGTGCCAGCAGCTCTCCTTGGGGGGACGGGGAGCTGTTTTTT. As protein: CASSSPWGDGELFF.

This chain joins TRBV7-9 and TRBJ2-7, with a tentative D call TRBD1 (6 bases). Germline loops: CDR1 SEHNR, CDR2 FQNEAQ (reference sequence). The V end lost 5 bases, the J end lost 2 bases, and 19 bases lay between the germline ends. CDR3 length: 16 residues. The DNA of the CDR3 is TGTGCCAGCAGCCCCTGGGTGGCAGGGGTAACCTACGAGCAGTACTTC. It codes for CASSPWVAGVTYEQYF. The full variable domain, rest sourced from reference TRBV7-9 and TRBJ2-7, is DTGVSQNPRHKITKRGQNVTFRCDPISEHNRLYWYRQTLGQGPEFLTYFQNEAQLEKSRLLSDRFSAERPKGSFSTLEIQRTEQGDSAMYLCASSPWVAGVTYEQYFGPGTRLTVT.

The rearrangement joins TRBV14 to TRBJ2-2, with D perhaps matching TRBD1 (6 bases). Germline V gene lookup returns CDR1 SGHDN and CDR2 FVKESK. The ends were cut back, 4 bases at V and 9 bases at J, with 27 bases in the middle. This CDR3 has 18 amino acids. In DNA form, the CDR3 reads TGTGCCAGCAGCCGGGGGCTCAATTCCGGGCCCTCTGCGAGGGAGCTGTTTTTT. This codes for CASSRGLNSGPSARELFF.

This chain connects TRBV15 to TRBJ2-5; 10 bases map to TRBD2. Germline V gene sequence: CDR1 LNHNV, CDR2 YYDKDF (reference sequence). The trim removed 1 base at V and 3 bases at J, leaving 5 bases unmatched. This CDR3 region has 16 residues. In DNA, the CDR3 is TGTGCCACCAGCAGAGCTATAGGACTAGCGGAAGAGACCCAGTACTTC. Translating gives CATSRAIGLAEETQYF.

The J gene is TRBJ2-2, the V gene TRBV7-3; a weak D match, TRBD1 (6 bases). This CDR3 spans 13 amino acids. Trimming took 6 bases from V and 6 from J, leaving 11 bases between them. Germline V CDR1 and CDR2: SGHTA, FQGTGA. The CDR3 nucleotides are TGTGCCAGCAGACAACAGGGTTCCGGGGAGCTGTTTTTT. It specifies CASRQQGSGELFF.

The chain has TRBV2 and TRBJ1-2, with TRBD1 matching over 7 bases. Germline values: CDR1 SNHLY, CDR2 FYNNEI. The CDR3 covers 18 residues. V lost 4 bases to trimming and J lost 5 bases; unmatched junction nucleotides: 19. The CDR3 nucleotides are TGTGCCAGCAGTGTCCAGCCGGGACAGAGGGCAATCCTTTATGGCTACACCTTC. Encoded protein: CASSVQPGQRAILYGYTF.

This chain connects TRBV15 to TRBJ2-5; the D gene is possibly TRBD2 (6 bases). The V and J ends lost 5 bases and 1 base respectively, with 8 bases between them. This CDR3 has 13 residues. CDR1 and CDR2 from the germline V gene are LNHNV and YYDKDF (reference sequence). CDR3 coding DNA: TGTGCCACCAGCGGCGGGGTCCAAGAGACCCAGTACTTC. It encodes CATSGGVQETQYF.

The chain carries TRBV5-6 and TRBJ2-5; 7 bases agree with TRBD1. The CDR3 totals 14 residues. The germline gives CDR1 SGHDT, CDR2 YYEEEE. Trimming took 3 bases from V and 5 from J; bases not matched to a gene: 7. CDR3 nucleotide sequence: TGTGCCAGCAGCTCGACAGGGTCTAGGGAGACCCAGTACTTC. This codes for CASSSTGSRETQYF.

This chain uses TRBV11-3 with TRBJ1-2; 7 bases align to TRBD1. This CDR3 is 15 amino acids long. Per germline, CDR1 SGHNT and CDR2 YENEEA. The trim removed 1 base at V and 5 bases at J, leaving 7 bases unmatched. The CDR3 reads CASSLVRDSPYGYTF. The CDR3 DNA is TGTGCCAGCAGCTTAGTCCGGGACAGCCCATATGGCTACACCTTC.

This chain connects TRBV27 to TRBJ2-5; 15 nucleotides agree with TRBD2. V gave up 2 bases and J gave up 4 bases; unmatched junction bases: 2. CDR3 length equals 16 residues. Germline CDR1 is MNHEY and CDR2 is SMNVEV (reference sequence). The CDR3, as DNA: TGTGCCAGCAGTTTAAGGACTAGCGGGAGGGGAGAGACCCAGTACTTC. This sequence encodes CASSLRTSGRGETQYF.

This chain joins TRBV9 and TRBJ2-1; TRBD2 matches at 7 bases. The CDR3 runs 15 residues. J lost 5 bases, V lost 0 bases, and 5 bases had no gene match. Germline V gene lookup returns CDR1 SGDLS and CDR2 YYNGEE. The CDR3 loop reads CASSVAGGTNNEQFF. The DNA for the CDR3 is TGTGCCAGCAGCGTAGCGGGGGGAACAAACAATGAGCAGTTCTTC.

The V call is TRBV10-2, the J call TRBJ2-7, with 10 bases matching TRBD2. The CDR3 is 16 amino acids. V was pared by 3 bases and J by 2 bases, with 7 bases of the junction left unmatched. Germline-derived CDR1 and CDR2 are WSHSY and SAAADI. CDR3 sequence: CASSDHGTSEAYEQYF. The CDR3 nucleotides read TGCGCCAGCAGTGACCACGGGACTAGCGAGGCCTACGAGCAGTACTTC.

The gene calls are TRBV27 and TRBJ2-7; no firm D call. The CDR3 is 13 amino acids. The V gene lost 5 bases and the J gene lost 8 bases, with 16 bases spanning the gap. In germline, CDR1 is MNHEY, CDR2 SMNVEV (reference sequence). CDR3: CASSGGPASQQYF. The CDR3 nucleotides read TGTGCCAGCAGTGGCGGCCCCGCATCCCAGCAGTACTTC.

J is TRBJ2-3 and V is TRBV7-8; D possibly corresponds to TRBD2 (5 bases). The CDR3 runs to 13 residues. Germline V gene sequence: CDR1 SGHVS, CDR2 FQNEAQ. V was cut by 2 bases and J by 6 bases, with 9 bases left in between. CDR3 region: CASSLSWRDTQYF. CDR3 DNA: TGTGCCAGCAGCTTATCCTGGAGGGATACGCAGTATTTT.

The CDR3 region is CATSRGFGRETQYF. CDR3 nucleotides: TGTGCCACCAGCAGAGGATTTGGGAGGGAGACCCAGTACTTC. This sequence joins TRBV15 and TRBJ2-5; TRBD2 is a possible D gene (6 bases). This CDR3 has 14 amino acids. Trimming left V 1 base short and J 5 bases short, with 11 bases between. Per the germline V gene, CDR1 is LNHNV and CDR2 is YYDKDF (reference sequence). The whole variable domain, filled in from reference TRBV15 and TRBJ2-5, reads DAMVIQNPRYQVTQFGKPVTLSCSQTLNHNVMYWYQQKSSQAPKLLFHYYDKDFNNEADTPDNFQSRRPNTSFCFLDIRSPGLGDTAMYLCATSRGFGRETQYFGPGTRLLVL.

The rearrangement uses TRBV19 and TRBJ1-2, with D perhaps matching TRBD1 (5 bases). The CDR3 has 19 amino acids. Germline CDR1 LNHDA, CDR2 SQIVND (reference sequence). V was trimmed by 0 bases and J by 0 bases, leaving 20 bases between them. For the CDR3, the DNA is TGTGCCAGTAGTATAGATGGTCGGGGGTGGTCCGGAACTAACTATGGCTACACCTTC. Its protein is CASSIDGRGWSGTNYGYTF.